These T cell receptor beta chains were read from a single sample in a study of T cell changes during pregnancy in multiple sclerosis. Repertoires were generated with immunoSEQ multiplex PCR, while TCRdb's copy carries only in-frame clones and drops some. The sample shows about 51,000 clones, 80% to 95% of them seen only once. Sequenced material: CD4+ T cells from peripheral blood mononuclear cells, taken in the third trimester of pregnancy. These receptors all come from a female donor with multiple sclerosis, enrolled in a pregnancy study. CDR3s include the opening cysteine and the closing phenylalanine or tryptophan. A D gene is named only where the DNA matches it firmly. Some rows have no size entry. The others give once, few or many, or a class for an expanded clone.

CDR3 length	D gene	J gene	V gene	clone size	CDR3 protein	CDR3 DNA
17	.	TRBJ1-2	TRBV7-2	.	CASTHPGGTTPNYGYTF	TGTGCCAGCACACACCCCGGGGGGACAACCCCTAACTATGGCTACACCTTC
15	TRBD2	TRBJ2-3	TRBV5-4	.	CASSWLAGNTDTQYF	TGTGCCAGCAGCTGGCTAGCGGGGAACACAGATACGCAGTATTTT
11	.	TRBJ2-7	TRBV29-1	.	CSVSDSYEQYF	TGCAGCGTCTCAGACAGCTACGAGCAGTACTTC
12	.	TRBJ2-5	TRBV15	.	CATGPYQETQYF	TGTGCCACCGGCCCGTACCAAGAGACCCAGTACTTC
15	.	TRBJ2-3	TRBV5-1	.	CASSPVSDRTDTQYF	TGCGCCAGCAGCCCAGTTAGCGACCGCACAGATACGCAGTATTTT
15	.	TRBJ1-3	TRBV2	.	CASSEARQIGNTIYF	TGTGCCAGCAGTGAAGCGCGGCAGATTGGAAACACCATATATTTT
16	TRBD2	TRBJ2-7	TRBV28	.	CASSLPKREWSYEQYF	TGTGCCAGCAGTCTCCCAAAGCGGGAGTGGTCCTACGAGCAGTACTTC
15	TRBD2	TRBJ2-1	TRBV7-9	.	CASSLRLAGEVEQFF	TGTGCCAGCAGCTTAAGACTAGCGGGAGAAGTAGAGCAGTTCTTC
18	.	TRBJ2-1	TRBV25-1	.	CASSDPIRVSGDYNEQFF	TGTGCCAGCAGTGATCCTATACGGGTGTCAGGGGATTACAATGAGCAGTTCTTC
15	TRBD2	TRBJ2-1	TRBV19	once	CASSIVTSGIREQFF	TGTGCCAGTAGTATAGTGACTAGCGGGATAAGGGAGCAGTTCTTC
13	.	TRBJ1-2	TRBV11-2	few	CASSHLQGASYTF	TGTGCCAGCAGCCACTTACAAGGGGCGAGCTACACCTTC
16	.	TRBJ2-1	TRBV12-2	.	CASRPRLAGDYNEQFF	TGTGCAAGTCGCCCGCGACTAGCGGGAGACTACAATGAGCAGTTCTTC
14	.	TRBJ2-1	TRBV5-4	.	CASSFSGSYNEQFF	TGTGCCAGCAGCTTCTCGGGCTCCTACAATGAGCAGTTCTTC
17	TRBD2	TRBJ2-5	TRBV7-2	.	CASSSTGTSGGQTTQYF	TGTGCCAGCAGCTCGACCGGGACTAGCGGGGGCCAGACGACCCAGTACTTC
16	.	TRBJ2-4	TRBV7-2	.	CASSLRATLTGNIQYF	TGTGCCAGCAGCTTAAGAGCGACACTAACAGGAAACATTCAGTACTTC
19	TRBD2	TRBJ2-3	TRBV9	once	CASSVPSRALAGDSDTQYF	TGTGCCAGCAGCGTACCCTCAAGGGCACTAGCGGGGGATTCAGATACGCAGTATTTT
11	.	TRBJ2-3	TRBV19	.	CASTTGDTQYF	TGTGCCAGTACAACGGGGGATACGCAGTATTTT
15	TRBD1	TRBJ2-7	TRBV4-3	once	CASSPRQGSSYEQYF	TGCGCCAGCAGCCCAAGACAGGGTAGCTCCTACGAGCAGTACTTC
15	.	TRBJ2-7	TRBV5-1	.	CASSRDRSLPYEQYF	TGCGCCAGCAGCCGTGACAGGAGCCTACCCTACGAGCAGTACTTC
16	TRBD1	TRBJ1-1	TRBV27	few	CASRVRTGKGPLQAFF	TGTGCCAGCAGGGTTCGGACAGGGAAGGGCCCCCTGCAAGCTTTCTTT
19	.	TRBJ2-1	TRBV19	.	CASSIYLQSAGGSYNEQFF	TGTGCCAGTAGTATTTATCTACAGTCGGCGGGTGGTTCCTACAATGAGCAGTTCTTC
16	TRBD1	TRBJ2-5	TRBV5-1	.	CASSIRDRGLSETQYF	TGCGCCAGCAGCATCCGGGACAGGGGGCTTTCGGAGACCCAGTACTTC
15	TRBD2	TRBJ2-7	TRBV6-5	once	CASSYFRTSGGEQYF	TGTGCCAGCAGTTACTTCAGGACTAGCGGAGGCGAGCAGTACTTC
12	.	TRBJ2-3	TRBV12-5	.	CASGPGVGGQYF	TGTGCTAGTGGTCCTGGCGTGGGGGGGCAGTATTTT
14	TRBD2	TRBJ2-2	TRBV29-1	.	CSVDIAGGTGELFF	TGCAGCGTTGATATAGCGGGAGGCACCGGGGAGCTGTTTTTT
14	TRBD2	TRBJ2-7	TRBV11-2	once	CASSLGLGGVEQYF	TGTGCCAGCAGCCTGGGACTAGGAGGGGTCGAGCAGTACTTC
13	TRBD1	TRBJ1-4	TRBV10-3	.	CAIRDRLNEKLFF	TGTGCCATCAGGGACAGGCTTAATGAAAAACTGTTTTTT
14	.	TRBJ1-2	TRBV6-5	.	CASSGRTGHRGYTF	TGTGCCAGCAGTGGAAGAACAGGGCATCGAGGCTACACCTTC
13	.	TRBJ1-4	TRBV28	.	CASRGGIWEKLFF	TGTGCCAGCCGGGGGGGGATATGGGAAAAACTGTTTTTT
13	.	TRBJ2-3	TRBV29-1	.	CSVKYRATDTQYF	TGCAGCGTTAAATACAGGGCCACAGATACGCAGTATTTT
14	.	TRBJ2-3	TRBV7-3	.	CASSLNQRSDTQYF	TGTGCCAGCAGCTTAAACCAGAGGTCAGATACGCAGTATTTT
14	TRBD2	TRBJ2-7	TRBV6-6	.	CASSTGTSSPEQYF	TGTGCCAGCAGTACGGGGACTAGCTCCCCCGAGCAGTACTTC
13	TRBD2	TRBJ2-7	TRBV30	.	CAWRLASSYEQYF	TGTGCCTGGAGACTAGCGAGCTCCTACGAGCAGTACTTC
14	.	TRBJ1-5	TRBV28	.	CASSLTVSNQPQHF	TGTGCCAGCAGTTTAACGGTTAGCAATCAGCCCCAGCATTTT
14	.	TRBJ1-2	TRBV6-5	.	CASKTGTNYYGYTF	TGTGCCAGCAAAACCGGGACAAATTACTATGGCTACACCTTC
16	TRBD1	TRBJ2-7	TRBV5-1	.	CASSLGGTGFLEEQYF	TGCGCCAGCAGCTTGGGGGGGACAGGGTTCTTGGAGGAGCAGTACTTC
13	.	TRBJ2-1	TRBV5-3	.	CARSLTPYNEQFF	TGTGCCAGAAGCTTGACTCCCTACAATGAGCAGTTCTTC
16	TRBD1	TRBJ2-5	TRBV28	.	CASSFLVDRIRETQYF	TGTGCCAGCAGTTTCCTGGTGGACAGGATAAGAGAGACCCAGTACTTC
15	.	TRBJ2-2	TRBV28	.	CASSLGTLNTGELFF	TGTGCCAGCAGTTTGGGGACACTAAACACCGGGGAGCTGTTTTTT
15	TRBD2	TRBJ2-7	TRBV27	.	CASSPGLAGGYEQYF	TGTGCCAGCAGTCCGGGACTAGCGGGGGGCTACGAGCAGTACTTC
15	.	TRBJ2-7	TRBV5-1	.	CASRLRDTVSYEQYF	TGCGCCAGCAGGTTACGGGACACCGTTTCCTACGAGCAGTACTTC
13	TRBD1	TRBJ2-7	TRBV10-3	.	CAIRETGGYEQYF	TGTGCCATCAGGGAGACAGGGGGCTACGAGCAGTACTTC
12	.	TRBJ1-1	TRBV6-5	.	CASSSSAGAAFF	TGTGCCAGCAGTTCCTCAGCCGGAGCGGCTTTCTTT
11	.	TRBJ2-1	TRBV30	.	CAWTGFREQFF	TGTGCCTGGACAGGGTTCAGGGAGCAGTTCTTC
12	TRBD1	TRBJ1-1	TRBV19	.	CASSRQGTEAFF	TGTGCCAGTAGTAGACAGGGTACTGAAGCTTTCTTT
14	.	TRBJ1-5	TRBV28	.	CASGGGLSNQPQHF	TGTGCCAGCGGCGGGGGTTTAAGCAATCAGCCCCAGCATTTT
15	.	TRBJ1-5	TRBV2	.	CASSEAELSNQPQHF	TGTGCCAGCAGTGAAGCAGAACTATCGAATCAGCCCCAGCATTTT
15	.	TRBJ2-7	TRBV19	.	CASSITPSRGYEQYF	TGTGCCAGTAGTATAACGCCCTCTCGGGGGTACGAGCAGTACTTC
15	TRBD2	TRBJ2-7	TRBV11-3	.	CASSLGGGSSYEQYF	TGTGCCAGCAGCTTAGGTGGCGGGAGCTCCTACGAGCAGTACTTC
14	.	TRBJ1-1	TRBV7-2	.	CASSTAGMNTEAFF	TGTGCCAGCAGCACCGCAGGGATGAACACTGAAGCTTTCTTT
13	TRBD2	TRBJ2-1	TRBV7-2	.	CASSLAAGPIQFF	TGTGCCAGCAGCTTAGCAGCGGGACCAATCCAGTTCTTC